Presented here are 3 T cell receptor beta chains from one specimen sequenced in a study of Graves' ophthalmopathy and Graves' hyperthyroidism. TCR beta CDR3 amplification used RNA transcripts. The workflow started with a first-round RT-PCR run with HTBI primers and then moved on to a second-round multiplex PCR. TCRdb re-derived calls from the multiplex PCR reads in MiXCR, one entry per CDR3 protein. The sample yields under 800,000 distinct CDR3 sequences, about a fifth seen once. Material: peripheral blood. Source of these receptors: a woman aged 18-29 years with stable Graves' hyperthyroidism. Some clones in this sample may be carry-over from other donors' samples.

This clonotype was counted at least ten times. The chain couples TRBV7-9 to TRBJ2-7; D gene ambiguous. The germline V gene has CDR1 SEHNR and CDR2 FQNEAQ (reference sequence). Trimming removed 5 bases from V and 5 bases from J, with 16 bases in between. CDR3 length equals 14 residues. The CDR3 sequence is CASSLYQSRHEQYF. In DNA form, the CDR3 reads TGTGCCAGCAGCCTCTATCAGTCCCGACACGAGCAGTACTTC.

Many counts were recorded for this clonotype. J is TRBJ1-5 and V is TRBV20-1; perhaps TRBD1 as D (5 bases). Germline V lookup: CDR1 DFQATT, CDR2 SNEGSKA (reference sequence). The V gene lost 2 bases and the J gene lost 6 bases, with 14 bases spanning the gap. The CDR3 has 14 amino acids. CDR3 amino acids: CSARMGDSSQPQHF. CDR3 DNA sequence: TGCAGTGCTAGAATGGGAGACAGTTCTCAGCCCCAGCATTTT.

This clonotype has at least ten counts. The chain links TRBV10-2 to TRBJ2-3; 16 bases map to TRBD2. This CDR3 spans 16 amino acids. The trim removed 6 bases at V and 1 base at J, leaving 1 base unmatched. Germline V gene lookup returns CDR1 WSHSY and CDR2 SAAADI. The CDR3 sequence: CASRGTSGGGTDTQYF. In DNA form, the CDR3 reads TGCGCCAGCAGGGGGACTAGCGGGGGGGGCACAGATACGCAGTATTTT.